Listed below are T cell receptor beta chains from one sample, sequenced in a study of Ad26.COV2.S vaccination and SARS-CoV-2 variants. The data were produced by immunoSEQ multiplex PCR, yet TCRdb's version contains in-frame clones alone and is incomplete. The sample yields about 350,000 clones, 70% to 90% seen once. The material sequenced was peripheral blood, taken in a trial of Ad26.COV2.S vaccine versus placebo. These receptors all come from a person aged 18-65 years who received the Ad26.COV2.S COVID-19 vaccine or a placebo. CDR3s include the opening cysteine and the closing phenylalanine or tryptophan. A D gene is named only where the DNA matches it firmly. Clone size is shown for a subset of rows, as once, few, many or a class of expanded clone.

clone_size,j_call,v_call,cdr3_length,d_call,cdr3_aa,cdr3_nt
NA,TRBJ2-2,TRBV7-2,17,TRBD2,CASRSQLAGGPAGELFF,TGTGCCAGCAGGTCTCAACTAGCGGGAGGGCCAGCCGGGGAGCTGTTTTTT
once,TRBJ2-7,TRBV18,14,TRBD1,CASSPGTGFSEQYF,TGTGCCAGCTCGCCAGGGACAGGCTTTTCCGAGCAGTACTTC
NA,TRBJ1-1,TRBV28,13,NA,CASSLLAENKAFF,TGTGCCAGCAGTTTACTTGCAGAGAACAAAGCTTTCTTT
NA,TRBJ2-2,TRBV3-1/TRBV3-2,15,NA,CASSQDVVPTGELFF,TGTGCCAGCAGCCAAGATGTAGTGCCTACCGGGGAGCTGTTTTTT
NA,TRBJ1-4,TRBV6-1,16,TRBD1,CASSGFPTGASEKLFF,TGTGCCAGCAGTGGATTCCCGACAGGGGCTTCAGAAAAACTGTTTTTT
NA,TRBJ2-5,TRBV7-2,15,TRBD2,CASSSWGLAEETQYF,TGTGCCAGCAGCTCCTGGGGACTAGCGGAAGAGACCCAGTACTTC
NA,TRBJ2-1,TRBV7-6,16,NA,CASSLVGGDSYNEQFF,TGTGCCAGCAGCTTAGTGGGCGGGGACTCCTACAATGAGCAGTTCTTC
NA,TRBJ2-1,TRBV11-2,14,NA,CASSHSGLYNEQFF,TGTGCCAGCAGCCACTCCGGACTTTACAATGAGCAGTTCTTC
NA,TRBJ1-2,TRBV10-3,14,NA,CAISEDRLNYGYTF,TGTGCCATCAGTGAAGACAGACTTAACTATGGCTACACCTTC
NA,TRBJ1-4,TRBV2,13,NA,CASGAALNEKLFF,TGTGCCAGCGGGGCAGCCCTTAATGAAAAACTGTTTTTT
NA,TRBJ2-2,TRBV3-1/TRBV3-2,16,TRBD2,CASSHLAGGRTGELFF,TGTGCCAGCAGCCACCTAGCGGGAGGGAGAACCGGGGAGCTGTTTTTT
few,TRBJ1-2,TRBV7-2,12,NA,CASSLGGYGYTF,TGTGCCAGCAGCTTAGGAGGGTATGGCTACACCTTC
NA,TRBJ1-5,TRBV5-3,11,NA,CARSFNQPQHF,TGTGCCAGAAGCTTCAACCAGCCCCAGCATTTT
NA,TRBJ2-5,TRBV7-7,16,TRBD2,CASSSASGVYQETQYF,TGTGCTAGCAGCTCGGCTAGCGGGGTTTACCAAGAGACCCAGTACTTC
NA,TRBJ1-1,TRBV6-5,11,NA,CASRQFTEAFF,TGTGCCAGCAGACAATTCACTGAAGCTTTCTTT
NA,TRBJ1-1,TRBV7-9,13,TRBD1,CASGGQLNTEAFF,TGTGCCAGCGGGGGACAGTTGAACACTGAAGCTTTCTTT
NA,TRBJ2-1,TRBV13,15,TRBD2,CASSLRGGLYNEQFF,TGTGCCAGCAGCTTACGGGGGGGCTTGTACAATGAGCAGTTCTTC
NA,TRBJ1-1,TRBV10-3,15,TRBD1,CAINPQGTGNTEAFF,TGTGCCATCAACCCACAGGGGACGGGTAACACTGAAGCTTTCTTT
NA,TRBJ1-1,TRBV5-1,14,NA,CASRLQGSNTEAFF,TGCGCCAGCAGACTACAGGGATCGAACACTGAAGCTTTCTTT
NA,TRBJ1-4,TRBV6-5,16,TRBD1,CASSYSNPGGYEKLFF,TGTGCCAGCAGTTACTCGAACCCAGGGGGTTATGAAAAACTGTTTTTT
NA,TRBJ2-1,TRBV2,15,TRBD2,CASSSSGRGGNEQFF,TGTGCCAGCAGTTCTAGCGGGAGAGGAGGCAATGAGCAGTTCTTC
NA,TRBJ2-7,TRBV29-1,12,NA,CSVEGDVGEQYF,TGCAGCGTTGAGGGGGACGTGGGCGAGCAGTACTTC
NA,TRBJ2-5,TRBV5-4,14,NA,CASGSMDGIETQYF,TGTGCCAGCGGTTCAATGGACGGGATTGAGACCCAGTACTTC
NA,TRBJ2-5,TRBV9,14,NA,CASSARTGKETQYF,TGTGCCAGCAGCGCTCGGACGGGTAAAGAGACCCAGTACTTC
NA,TRBJ2-7,TRBV7-2,15,TRBD1,CASSQRQTGSYEQYF,TGTGCCAGCAGTCAACGTCAGACAGGGTCCTACGAGCAGTACTTC
NA,TRBJ2-2,TRBV4-3,16,NA,CASSLGAGTQTGELFF,TGCGCCAGCAGCCTCGGCGCCGGGACACAAACCGGGGAGCTGTTTTTT
NA,TRBJ2-1,TRBV29-1,14,NA,CSVLSASSYNEQFF,TGCAGCGTTCTGTCTGCGAGCTCCTACAATGAGCAGTTCTTC
NA,TRBJ2-1,TRBV2,15,NA,CATMVRGGTYNEQFF,TGTGCCACCATGGTGAGGGGTGGGACCTACAATGAGCAGTTCTTC
once,TRBJ1-2,TRBV11-2,14,NA,CASSLDGGGGGYTF,TGTGCCAGCAGCTTAGATGGAGGGGGAGGCGGCTACACCTTC
NA,TRBJ1-3,TRBV9,18,NA,CASSVTRDIAISGNTIYF,TGTGCCAGCAGCGTAACCCGGGACATCGCCATATCTGGAAACACCATATATTTT
NA,TRBJ2-1,TRBV6-5,15,TRBD2,CASSYGTSGGFGQFF,TGTGCCAGCAGTTACGGGACTAGCGGGGGGTTTGGGCAGTTCTTC
NA,TRBJ2-2,TRBV7-6,16,TRBD2,CASSSVAGANTGELFF,TGTGCCAGCAGCTCGGTAGCGGGGGCGAACACCGGGGAGCTGTTTTTT
NA,TRBJ2-7,TRBV3-1/TRBV3-2,13,NA,CASSQRLGNEQYF,TGTGCCAGCAGCCAGCGCCTAGGGAACGAGCAGTACTTC
NA,TRBJ2-4,TRBV4-3,20,NA,CASSQVVSSGLIIAKNIQYF,TGCGCCAGCAGCCAAGTCGTAAGTTCAGGACTAATCATAGCCAAAAACATTCAGTACTTC
few,TRBJ2-2,TRBV5-1,16,NA,CASSLASAGSTGELFF,TGCGCCAGCAGCTTGGCCTCGGCAGGGAGTACTGGGGAGCTGTTTTTT